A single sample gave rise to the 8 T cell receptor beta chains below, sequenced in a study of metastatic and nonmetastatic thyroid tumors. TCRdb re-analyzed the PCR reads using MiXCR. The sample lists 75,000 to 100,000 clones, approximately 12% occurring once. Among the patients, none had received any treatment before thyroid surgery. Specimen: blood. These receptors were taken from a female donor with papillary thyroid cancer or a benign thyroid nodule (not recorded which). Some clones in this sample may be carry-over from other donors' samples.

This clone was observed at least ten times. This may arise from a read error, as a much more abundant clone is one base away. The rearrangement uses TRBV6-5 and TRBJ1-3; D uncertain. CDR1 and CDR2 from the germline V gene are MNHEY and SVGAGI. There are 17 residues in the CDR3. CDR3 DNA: TGTGCCAGCAGCTACTCTAGACCGCGATTCTCTGGAAGCACCATATATTTT. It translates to CASSYSRPRFSGSTIYF.

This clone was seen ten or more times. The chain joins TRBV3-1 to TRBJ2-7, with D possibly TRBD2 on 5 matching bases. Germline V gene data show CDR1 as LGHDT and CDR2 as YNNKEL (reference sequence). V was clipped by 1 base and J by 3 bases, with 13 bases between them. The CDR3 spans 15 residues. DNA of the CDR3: TGTGCCAGCAGCCAAGGTTCGGGGTTCGGCTACGAGCAGTACTTC. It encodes CASSQGSGFGYEQYF.

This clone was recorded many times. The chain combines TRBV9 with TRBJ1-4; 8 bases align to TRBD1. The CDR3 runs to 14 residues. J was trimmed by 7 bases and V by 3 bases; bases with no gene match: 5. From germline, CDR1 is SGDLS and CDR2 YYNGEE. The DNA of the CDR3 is TGTGCCAGCAGCGCCGGACAGGGCGGTGAAAAACTGTTTTTT. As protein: CASSAGQGGEKLFF. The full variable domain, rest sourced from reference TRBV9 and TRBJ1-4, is DSGVTQTPKHLITATGQRVTLRCSPRSGDLSVYWYQQSLDQGLQFLIQYYNGEERAKGNILERFSAQQFPDLHSELNLSSLELGDSALYFCASSAGQGGEKLFFGSGTQLSVL.

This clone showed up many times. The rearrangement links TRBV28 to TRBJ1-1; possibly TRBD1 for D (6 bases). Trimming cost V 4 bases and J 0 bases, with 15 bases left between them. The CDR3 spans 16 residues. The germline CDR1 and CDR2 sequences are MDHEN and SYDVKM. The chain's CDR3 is CASSYPPGGLNTEAFF. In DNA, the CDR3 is TGTGCCAGCAGTTATCCCCCCGGGGGGCTGAACACTGAAGCTTTCTTT. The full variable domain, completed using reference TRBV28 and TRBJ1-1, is DVKVTQSSRYLVKRTGEKVFLECVQDMDHENMFWYRQDPGLGLRLIYFSYDVKMKEKGDIPEGYSVSREKKERFSLILESASTNQTSMYLCASSYPPGGLNTEAFFGQGTRLTVV.

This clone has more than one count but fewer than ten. The DNA for the CDR3 is TGTGCCAGCAGTTTACAACATCCCTCTGGAAACACCATATATTTT. Translating gives CASSLQHPSGNTIYF. This rearrangement joins TRBV28 to TRBJ1-3; D uncertain. Germline values: CDR1 MDHEN, CDR2 SYDVKM. Trimming took off 2 bases at V and 0 bases at J, with 8 bases between the two ends. The CDR3 runs to 15 residues.

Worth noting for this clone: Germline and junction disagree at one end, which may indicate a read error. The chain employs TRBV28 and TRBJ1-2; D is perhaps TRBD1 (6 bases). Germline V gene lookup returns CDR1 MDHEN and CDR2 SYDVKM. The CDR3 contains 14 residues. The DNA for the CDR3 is TGTGCCATCAGTTTCCTGGGGGGCGGCTATTGCTACACCTTC. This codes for CAISFLGGGYCYTF.

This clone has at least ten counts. For the CDR3, the DNA is TGTGCCAGCAGACCAGGACAGGGAGGACCAAATCAGCCCCAGCATTTT. It codes for CASRPGQGGPNQPQHF. The V and J genes are TRBV27 and TRBJ1-5, with 8 bases aligning to TRBD1. The V gene's germline CDR1 is MNHEY and CDR2 SMNVEV (reference sequence). The CDR3 spans 16 residues. The junction had 11 bases not matched to a gene; V was cut back by 6 bases and J by 4 bases.

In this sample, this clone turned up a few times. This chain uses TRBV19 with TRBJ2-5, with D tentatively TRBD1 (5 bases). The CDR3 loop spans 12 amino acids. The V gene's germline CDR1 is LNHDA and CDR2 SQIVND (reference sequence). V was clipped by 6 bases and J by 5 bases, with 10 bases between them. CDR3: CASRQAGETQYF. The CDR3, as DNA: TGTGCCAGTAGACAGGCTGGGGAGACCCAGTACTTC.